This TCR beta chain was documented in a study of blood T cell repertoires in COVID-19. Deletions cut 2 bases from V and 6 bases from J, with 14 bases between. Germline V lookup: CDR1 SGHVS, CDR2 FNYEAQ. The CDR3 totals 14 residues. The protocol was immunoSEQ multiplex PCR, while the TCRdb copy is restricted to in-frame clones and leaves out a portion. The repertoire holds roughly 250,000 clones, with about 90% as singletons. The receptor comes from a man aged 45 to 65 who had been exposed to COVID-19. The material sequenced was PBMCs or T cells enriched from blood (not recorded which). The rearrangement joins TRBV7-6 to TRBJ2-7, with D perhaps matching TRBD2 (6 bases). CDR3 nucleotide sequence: TGTGCCAGCAGCTTACGTCAGGGACTCGGCGAGCAGTACTTC. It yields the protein CASSLRQGLGEQYF.